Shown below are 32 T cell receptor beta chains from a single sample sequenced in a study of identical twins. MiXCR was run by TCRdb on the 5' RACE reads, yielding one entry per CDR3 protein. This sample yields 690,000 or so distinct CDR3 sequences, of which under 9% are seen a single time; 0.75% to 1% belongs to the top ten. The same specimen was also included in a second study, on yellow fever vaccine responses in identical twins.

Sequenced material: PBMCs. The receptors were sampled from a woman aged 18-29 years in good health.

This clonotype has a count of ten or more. The CDR3 region is CASRPRWRLNYGYTF. CDR3 coding DNA: TGTGCCAGCAGACCGAGGTGGCGTCTTAACTATGGCTACACCTTC. The J gene is TRBJ1-2, the V gene TRBV6-1; D is ambiguous. Germline V CDR1 and CDR2: MNHNS, SASEGT. Between the trimmed V and J ends, which lost 6 bases and 1 base, there was a span of 15 bases. There are 15 residues in the CDR3.

CDR3 nucleotide sequence: TGCAGCGTTGAGCGGGACAGTGAAGCTTTCTTT. Protein product: CSVERDSEAFF. The chain recombines TRBV29-1 with TRBJ1-1, with TRBD1 identical over 7 bases. This CDR3 region has 11 residues. With 3 bases clipped from V and 7 bases from J, the junction kept 2 bases outside the gene matches. Germline V lookup: CDR1 SQVTM, CDR2 ANQGSEA.

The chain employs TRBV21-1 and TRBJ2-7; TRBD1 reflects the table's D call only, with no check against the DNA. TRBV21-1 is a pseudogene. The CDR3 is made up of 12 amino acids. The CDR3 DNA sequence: TGTGCCAGCAGCAACTCCCGGGCCGAGCAGTACTTC. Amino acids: CASSNSRAEQYF.

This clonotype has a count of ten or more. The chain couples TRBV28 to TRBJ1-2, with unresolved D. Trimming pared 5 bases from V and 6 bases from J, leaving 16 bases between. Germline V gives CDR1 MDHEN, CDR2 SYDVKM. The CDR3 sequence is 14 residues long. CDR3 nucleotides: TGTGCCAGCAGTGCCCCCGTGGGTCTCAATGGCTACACCTTC. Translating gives CASSAPVGLNGYTF.

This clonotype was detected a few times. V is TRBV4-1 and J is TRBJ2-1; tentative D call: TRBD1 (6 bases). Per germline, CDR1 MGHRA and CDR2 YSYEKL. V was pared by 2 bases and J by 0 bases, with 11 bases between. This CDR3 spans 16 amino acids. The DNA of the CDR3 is TGCGCCAGCAGCCAACACCCCAGGGGCTCCTACAATGAGCAGTTCTTC. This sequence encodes CASSQHPRGSYNEQFF.

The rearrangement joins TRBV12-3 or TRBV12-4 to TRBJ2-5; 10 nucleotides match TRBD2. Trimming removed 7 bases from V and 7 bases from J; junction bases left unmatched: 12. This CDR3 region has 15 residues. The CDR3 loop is CASTRSGRAGVTQYF. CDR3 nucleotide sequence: TGTGCCAGCACCCGGAGCGGGAGGGCCGGGGTGACCCAGTACTTC.

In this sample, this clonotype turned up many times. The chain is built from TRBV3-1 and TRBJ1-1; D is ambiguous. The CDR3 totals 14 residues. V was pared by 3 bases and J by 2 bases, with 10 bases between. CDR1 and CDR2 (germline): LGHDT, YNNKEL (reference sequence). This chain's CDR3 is CASSQSPYNTEAFF. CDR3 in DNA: TGTGCCAGCAGCCAGTCTCCTTATAACACTGAAGCTTTCTTT.

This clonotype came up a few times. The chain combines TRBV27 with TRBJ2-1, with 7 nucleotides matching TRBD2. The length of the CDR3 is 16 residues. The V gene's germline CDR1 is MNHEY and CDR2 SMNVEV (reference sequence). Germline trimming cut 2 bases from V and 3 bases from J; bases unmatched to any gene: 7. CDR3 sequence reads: CASSLNAASGYNEQFF. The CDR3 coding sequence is TGTGCCAGCAGTTTAAATGCGGCTAGCGGCTACAATGAGCAGTTCTTC.

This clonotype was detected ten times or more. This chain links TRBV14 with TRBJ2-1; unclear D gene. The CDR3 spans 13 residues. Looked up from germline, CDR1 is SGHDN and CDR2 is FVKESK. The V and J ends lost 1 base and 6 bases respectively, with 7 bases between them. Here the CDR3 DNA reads TGTGCCAGCAGCCAAGTTCGTGGCAATGAGCAGTTCTTC. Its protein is CASSQVRGNEQFF.

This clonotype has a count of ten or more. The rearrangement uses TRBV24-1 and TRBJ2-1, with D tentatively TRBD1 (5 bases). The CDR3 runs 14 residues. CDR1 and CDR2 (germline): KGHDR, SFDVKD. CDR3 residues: CDPTTESSYNEQFF. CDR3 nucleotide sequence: TGTGACCCAACGACAGAAAGCTCCTACAATGAGCAGTTCTTC.

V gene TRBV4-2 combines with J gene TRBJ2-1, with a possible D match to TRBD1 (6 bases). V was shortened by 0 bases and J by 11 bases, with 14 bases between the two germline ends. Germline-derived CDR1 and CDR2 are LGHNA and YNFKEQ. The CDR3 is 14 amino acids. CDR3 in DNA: TGTGCCAGCAGCCAAGAACGGGACACCTTTAAGCAGTTCTTC. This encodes CASSQERDTFKQFF.

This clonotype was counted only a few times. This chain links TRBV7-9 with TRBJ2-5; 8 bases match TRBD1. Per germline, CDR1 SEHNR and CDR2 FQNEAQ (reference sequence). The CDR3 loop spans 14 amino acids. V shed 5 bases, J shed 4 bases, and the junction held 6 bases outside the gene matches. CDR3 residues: CASSTTTGGETQYF. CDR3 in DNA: TGTGCCAGCAGCACGACCACAGGGGGAGAGACCCAGTACTTC. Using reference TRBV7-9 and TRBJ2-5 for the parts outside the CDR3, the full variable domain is DTGVSQNPRHKITKRGQNVTFRCDPISEHNRLYWYRQTLGQGPEFLTYFQNEAQLEKSRLLSDRFSAERPKGSFSTLEIQRTEQGDSAMYLCASSTTTGGETQYFGPGTRLLVL.

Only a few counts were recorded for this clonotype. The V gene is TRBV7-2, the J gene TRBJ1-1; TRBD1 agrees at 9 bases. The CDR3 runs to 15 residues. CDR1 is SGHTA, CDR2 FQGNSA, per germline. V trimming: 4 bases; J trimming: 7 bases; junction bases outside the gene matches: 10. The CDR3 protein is CASSSLRDRVYEAFF. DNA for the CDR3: TGTGCCAGCAGCTCGCTCCGGGACAGGGTTTATGAAGCTTTCTTT. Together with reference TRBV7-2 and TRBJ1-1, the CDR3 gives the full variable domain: GAGVSQSPSNKVTEKGKDVELRCDPISGHTALYWYRQSLGQGLEFLIYFQGNSAPDKSGLPSDRFSAERTGGSVSTLTIQRTQQEDSAVYLCASSSLRDRVYEAFFGQGTRLTVV.

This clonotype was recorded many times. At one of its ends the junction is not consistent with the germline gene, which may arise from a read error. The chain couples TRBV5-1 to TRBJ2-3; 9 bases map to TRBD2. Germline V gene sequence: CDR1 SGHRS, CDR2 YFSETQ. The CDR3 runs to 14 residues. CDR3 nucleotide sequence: TGCGCCAGCAGCCCGGGTAGCGGGGGTTCCTCTGGCCATTTT. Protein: CASSPGSGGSSGHF.

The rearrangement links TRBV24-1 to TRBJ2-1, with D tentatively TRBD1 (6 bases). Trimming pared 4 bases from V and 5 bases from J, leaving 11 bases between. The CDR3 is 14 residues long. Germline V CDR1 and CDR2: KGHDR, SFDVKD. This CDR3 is CATSDHRDDNEQFF. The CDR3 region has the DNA TGTGCCACCAGTGACCACAGGGATGACAATGAGCAGTTCTTC.

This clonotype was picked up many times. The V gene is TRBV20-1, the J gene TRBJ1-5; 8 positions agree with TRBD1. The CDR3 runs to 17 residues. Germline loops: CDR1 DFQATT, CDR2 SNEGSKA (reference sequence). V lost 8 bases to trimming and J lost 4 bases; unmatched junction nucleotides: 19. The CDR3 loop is CSTKRALQGVSNQPQHF. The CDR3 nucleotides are TGCAGTACCAAACGGGCATTACAGGGGGTGAGTAATCAGCCCCAGCATTTT.

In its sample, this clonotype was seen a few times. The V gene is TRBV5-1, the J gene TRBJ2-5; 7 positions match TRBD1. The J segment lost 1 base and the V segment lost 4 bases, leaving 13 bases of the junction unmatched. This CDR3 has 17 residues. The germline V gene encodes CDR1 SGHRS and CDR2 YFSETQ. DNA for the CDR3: TGCGCCAGCAGCGCGAAACGACAGGGCACCCGCCAAGAGACCCAGTACTTC. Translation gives CASSAKRQGTRQETQYF. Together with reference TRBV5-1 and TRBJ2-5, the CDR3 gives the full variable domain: KAGVTQTPRYLIKTRGQQVTLSCSPISGHRSVSWYQQTPGQGLQFLFEYFSETQRNKGNFPGRFSGRQFSNSRSEMNVSTLELGDSALYLCASSAKRQGTRQETQYFGPGTRLLVL.

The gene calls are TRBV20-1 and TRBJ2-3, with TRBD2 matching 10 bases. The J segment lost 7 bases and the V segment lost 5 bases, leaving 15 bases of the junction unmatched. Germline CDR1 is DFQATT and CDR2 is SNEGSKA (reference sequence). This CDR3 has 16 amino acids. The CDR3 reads CSAGSDIAGGYNTQYF. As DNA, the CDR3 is TGCAGTGCTGGGTCCGATATAGCGGGAGGATATAATACGCAGTATTTT.

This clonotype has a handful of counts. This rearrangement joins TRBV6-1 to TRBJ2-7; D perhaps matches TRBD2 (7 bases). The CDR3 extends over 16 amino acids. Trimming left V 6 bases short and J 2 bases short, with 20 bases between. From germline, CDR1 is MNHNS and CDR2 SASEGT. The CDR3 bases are TGTGCCAGCAGCGGGGGGCCCATCGATGAAGCCTACGAGCAGTACTTC. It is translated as CASSGGPIDEAYEQYF.

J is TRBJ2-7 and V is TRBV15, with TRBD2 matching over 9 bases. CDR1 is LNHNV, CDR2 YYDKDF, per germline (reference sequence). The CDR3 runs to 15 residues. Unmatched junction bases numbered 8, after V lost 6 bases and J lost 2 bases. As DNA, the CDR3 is TGTGCCACCAGTCCCCGGGCGGGGGGGCCCTACGAGCAGTACTTC. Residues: CATSPRAGGPYEQYF.

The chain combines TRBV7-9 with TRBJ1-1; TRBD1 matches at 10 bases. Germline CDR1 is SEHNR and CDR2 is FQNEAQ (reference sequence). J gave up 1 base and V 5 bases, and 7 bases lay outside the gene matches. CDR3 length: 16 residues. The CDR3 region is CASSPPRDRGNTEAFF. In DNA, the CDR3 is TGTGCCAGCAGCCCACCCCGGGACAGGGGGAACACTGAAGCTTTCTTT.

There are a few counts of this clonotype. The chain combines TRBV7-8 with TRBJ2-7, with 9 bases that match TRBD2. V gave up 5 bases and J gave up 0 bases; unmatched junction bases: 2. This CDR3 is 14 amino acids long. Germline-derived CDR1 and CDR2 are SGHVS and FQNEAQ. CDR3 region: CASSQREASYEQYF. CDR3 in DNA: TGTGCCAGCAGCCAGCGGGAGGCCTCCTACGAGCAGTACTTC.

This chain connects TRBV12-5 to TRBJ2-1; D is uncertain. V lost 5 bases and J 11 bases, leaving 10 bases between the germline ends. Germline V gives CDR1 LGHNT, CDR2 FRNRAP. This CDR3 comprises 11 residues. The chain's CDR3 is CASGAPPQQFF. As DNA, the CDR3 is TGTGCTAGTGGTGCCCCTCCCCAGCAGTTCTTC.

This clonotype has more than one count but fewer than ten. The CDR3 sequence is CASTIPGLGSPLHF. In DNA form, the CDR3 reads TGTGCCAGCACGATACCCGGCCTTGGTTCACCCCTCCACTTT. The rearrangement links TRBV7-9 to TRBJ1-6; the D is unclear. This CDR3 comprises 14 residues. CDR1 and CDR2 (germline): SEHNR, FQNEAQ (reference sequence). V was cut by 7 bases and J by 9 bases, with 16 bases left in between.

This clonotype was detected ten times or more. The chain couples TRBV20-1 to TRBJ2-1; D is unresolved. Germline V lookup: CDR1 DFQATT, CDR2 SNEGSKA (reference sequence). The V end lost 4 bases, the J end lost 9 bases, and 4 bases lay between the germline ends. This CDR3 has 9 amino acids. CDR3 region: CSAKGEQFF. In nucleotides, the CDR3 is TGCAGTGCTAAGGGTGAGCAGTTCTTC.

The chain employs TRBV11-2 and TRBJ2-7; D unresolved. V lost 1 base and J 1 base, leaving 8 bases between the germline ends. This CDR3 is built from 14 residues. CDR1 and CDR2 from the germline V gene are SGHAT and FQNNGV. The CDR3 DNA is TGTGCCAGCAGCTTAGGGGCAAGGTCCTACGAGCAGTACTTC. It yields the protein CASSLGARSYEQYF.

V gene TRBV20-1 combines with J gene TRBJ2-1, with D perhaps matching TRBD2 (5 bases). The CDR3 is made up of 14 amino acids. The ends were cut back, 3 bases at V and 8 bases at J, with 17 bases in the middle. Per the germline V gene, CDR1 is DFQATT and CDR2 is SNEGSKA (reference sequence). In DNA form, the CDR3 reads TGCAGTGCTAGTGACTATCCCTTGGACGATGAGCAGTTCTTC. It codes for CSASDYPLDDEQFF.

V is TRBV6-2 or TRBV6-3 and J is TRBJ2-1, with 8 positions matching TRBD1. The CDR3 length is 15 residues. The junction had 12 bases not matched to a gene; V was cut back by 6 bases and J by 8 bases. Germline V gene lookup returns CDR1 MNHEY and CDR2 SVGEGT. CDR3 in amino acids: CASSPPKDRVDEQFF. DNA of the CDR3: TGTGCCAGCAGCCCACCCAAGGACAGGGTCGATGAGCAGTTCTTC.

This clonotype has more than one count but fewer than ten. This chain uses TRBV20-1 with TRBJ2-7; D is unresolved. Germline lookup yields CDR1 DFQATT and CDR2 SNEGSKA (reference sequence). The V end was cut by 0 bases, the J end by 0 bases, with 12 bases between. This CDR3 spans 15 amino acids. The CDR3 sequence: CSARDSWRPSYEQYF. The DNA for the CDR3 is TGCAGTGCTAGAGATAGCTGGCGGCCCTCCTACGAGCAGTACTTC.

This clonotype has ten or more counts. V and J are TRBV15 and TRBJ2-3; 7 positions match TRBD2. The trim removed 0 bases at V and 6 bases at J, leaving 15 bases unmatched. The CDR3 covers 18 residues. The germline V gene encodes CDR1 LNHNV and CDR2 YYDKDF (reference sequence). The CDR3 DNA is TGTGCCACCAGCAGAGATGGGGTTGCCAGCGGGGCCCCGGATACGCAGTATTTT. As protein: CATSRDGVASGAPDTQYF. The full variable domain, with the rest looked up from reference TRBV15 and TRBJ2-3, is DAMVIQNPRYQVTQFGKPVTLSCSQTLNHNVMYWYQQKSSQAPKLLFHYYDKDFNNEADTPDNFQSRRPNTSFCFLDIRSPGLGDTAMYLCATSRDGVASGAPDTQYFGPGTRLTVL.

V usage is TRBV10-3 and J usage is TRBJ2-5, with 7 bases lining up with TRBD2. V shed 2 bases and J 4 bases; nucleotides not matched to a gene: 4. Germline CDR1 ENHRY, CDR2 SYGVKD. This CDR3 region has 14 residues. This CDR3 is CAISEPWGGETQYF. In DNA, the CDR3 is TGTGCCATCAGTGAGCCGTGGGGGGGAGAGACCCAGTACTTC.

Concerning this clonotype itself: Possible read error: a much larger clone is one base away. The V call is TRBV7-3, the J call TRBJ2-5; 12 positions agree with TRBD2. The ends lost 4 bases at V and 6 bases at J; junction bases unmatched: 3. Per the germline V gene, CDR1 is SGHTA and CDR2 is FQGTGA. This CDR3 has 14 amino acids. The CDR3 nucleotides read TGTGCCAGCAGCTCTAGCGGGGGGGCGAAGACCCAGTACTTC. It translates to CASSSSGGAKTQYF.